The 28 T cell receptor beta chains listed next were all sequenced from one sample in a study of a mutant IDH1 vaccine in newly diagnosed glioma. Generated by immunoSEQ multiplex PCR, the TCRdb table keeps only in-frame clones and is missing some. The table has around 67,000 clones, over 70% seen once. Specified time point: baseline, week 1 (first vaccination visit). Treatment: pre-vaccination baseline after standard-of-care therapy. Sample: peripheral blood mononuclear cells (PBMCs), taken from a glioma patient treated with radiotherapy, temozolomide or both. All receptors derive from a woman aged 18-29 years with glioma. Some clones in this sample may be carry-over from other donors' samples.

Here the CDR3 reads CASSLGDRGYEQYF. The CDR3, as DNA: TGTGCCAGCAGCTTGGGGGACAGGGGGTACGAGCAGTACTTC. The genes are TRBV5-6 and TRBJ2-7; TRBD1 agrees at 11 bases. Germline loops: CDR1 SGHDT, CDR2 YYEEEE. The ends lost 0 bases at V and 4 bases at J; junction bases unmatched: 0. The CDR3 loop spans 14 amino acids.

The chain has TRBV4-3 and TRBJ1-1; 9 bases match TRBD1. Trimming cost V 2 bases and J 7 bases; bases outside gene matches: 8. Looked up from germline, CDR1 is LGHNA and CDR2 is YSLEER. The CDR3 totals 15 residues. The CDR3 sequence: CASSQSNRGRFEAFF. Written as DNA, the CDR3 is TGCGCCAGCAGCCAAAGTAACAGGGGGCGATTTGAAGCTTTCTTT.

The chain combines TRBV6-5 with TRBJ2-7; D might be TRBD1 (5 bases). Deletions cut 5 bases from V and 2 bases from J, with 10 bases between. CDR3 length: 13 amino acids. CDR1 is MNHEY, CDR2 SVGAGI, per germline. CDR3 in amino acids: CASSPQVAYEQYF. The CDR3 nucleotides are TGTGCCAGCAGTCCACAGGTTGCCTACGAGCAGTACTTC.

This clone was counted a few times. The chain is built from TRBV4-2 and TRBJ1-4; TRBD1 aligns across 9 bases. Trimming removed 1 base from V and 6 bases from J; junction bases left unmatched: 6. CDR1 and CDR2 from the germline V gene are LGHNA and YNFKEQ. There are 16 residues in the CDR3. This CDR3 is CASSQGGQGGDEKLFF. CDR3 coding DNA: TGTGCCAGCAGCCAAGGGGGACAGGGAGGGGATGAAAAACTGTTTTTT.

This clone was detected only once. The V gene is TRBV13, the J gene TRBJ1-1; D not certain. Trimming removed 1 base at V and 2 bases at J, with 11 bases between. The CDR3 is 15 residues long. Germline CDR1 is PRHDT and CDR2 is FYEKMQ (reference sequence). The CDR3 DNA reads TGTGCCAGCAGCTTAGTGTCCGTGGCTAACACTGAAGCTTTCTTT. It encodes CASSLVSVANTEAFF.

The V and J genes are TRBV29-1 and TRBJ1-1, with 8 bases fitting TRBD1. J lost 3 bases, V lost 7 bases, and 7 bases had no gene match. Germline assignment: CDR1 SQVTM and CDR2 ANQGSEA. The CDR3 has 13 residues. DNA of the CDR3: TGCAGCGCCGGACAGGGAGATTACACTGAAGCTTTCTTT. This sequence encodes CSAGQGDYTEAFF.

The V gene is TRBV6-6, the J gene TRBJ1-4, with D unclear. V dropped 2 bases and J dropped 12 bases, with 7 bases sitting between them. Germline CDR1 MNHNY, CDR2 SVGAGI (reference sequence). The CDR3 has 11 amino acids. CDR3 sequence: CASSYIGELFF. The DNA for the CDR3 is TGTGCCAGCAGTTACATCGGGGAACTGTTTTTT.

The chain uses TRBV25-1 and TRBJ2-2; 8 bases align to TRBD1. V dropped 6 bases and J dropped 4; count of bases not matched to a gene: 13. The CDR3 is made up of 17 amino acids. From germline, CDR1 is MGHDK and CDR2 SYGVNS. DNA of the CDR3: TGTGCCAGCAGGGATAAAGGGCAGGGGGCTCGCACCGGGGAGCTGTTTTTT. Translating gives CASRDKGQGARTGELFF.

This clone has more than one count but fewer than ten. This sequence joins TRBV18 and TRBJ2-7; tentative D call: TRBD2 (6 bases). The CDR3 sequence is 11 residues long. Trimming stripped 6 bases from V and 6 bases from J, with 9 bases between. Germline-derived CDR1 and CDR2 are KGHSH and LQKENI. The CDR3 loop is CASSGGVEQYF. In DNA form, the CDR3 reads TGTGCCAGCTCCGGAGGGGTCGAGCAGTACTTC.

A single count supports this clone. V is TRBV29-1 and J is TRBJ2-2, with D tentatively TRBD1 or TRBD2 (6 bases each). Germline CDR1 SQVTM, CDR2 ANQGSEA. This CDR3 is 14 amino acids long. V lost 6 bases and J 2 bases, leaving 13 bases between the germline ends. The CDR3 loop is CSVQGGKNTGELFF. The CDR3, as DNA: TGCAGCGTCCAAGGGGGGAAAAACACCGGGGAGCTGTTTTTT.

The CDR3 sequence is CASSLLAGVNIQYF. In DNA form, the CDR3 reads TGTGCCAGCAGTTTACTAGCGGGAGTCAACATTCAGTACTTC. V and J are TRBV6-5 and TRBJ2-4; 11 bases agree with TRBD2. Trimming at V came to 4 bases and at J to 7 bases, leaving 3 bases not matched to a gene. From germline, CDR1 is MNHEY and CDR2 SVGAGI. This CDR3 is 14 amino acids long.

This chain links TRBV2 with TRBJ2-1; 7 nucleotides line up with TRBD2. The V segment lost 4 bases and the J segment 0 bases; nucleotides outside the gene matches: 0. The CDR3 has 14 residues. Germline CDR1 SNHLY, CDR2 FYNNEI. CDR3 sequence: CASSGGGSYNEQFF. The CDR3 DNA sequence: TGTGCCAGCAGTGGCGGGGGCTCCTACAATGAGCAGTTCTTC.

The chain carries TRBV15 and TRBJ2-2, with D tentatively TRBD1 (5 bases). The CDR3 covers 14 residues. The germline V gene encodes CDR1 LNHNV and CDR2 YYDKDF (reference sequence). V lost 5 bases, J lost 2 bases, and 9 bases lay in between. The chain's CDR3 is CATSGTGNTGELFF. CDR3 coding DNA: TGTGCCACCAGCGGTACAGGAAACACCGGGGAGCTGTTTTTT.

This chain uses TRBV9 with TRBJ1-1, with D uncertain. The V end lost 0 bases, the J end lost 0 bases, and 9 bases lay between the germline ends. The CDR3 runs to 15 residues. Germline-derived CDR1 and CDR2 are SGDLS and YYNGEE. The CDR3 sequence is CASSVASPLNTEAFF. In nucleotides, the CDR3 is TGTGCCAGCAGCGTAGCTAGTCCTTTGAACACTGAAGCTTTCTTT.

V and J are TRBV2 and TRBJ2-1; weak D call: TRBD2 (5 bases). V dropped 8 bases and J dropped 3 bases, with 14 bases sitting between them. CDR3 length equals 14 residues. CDR1 and CDR2 from the germline V gene are SNHLY and FYNNEI. The DNA of the CDR3 is TGTGCCAGCCAAAGACTACCCGACTACAATGAGCAGTTCTTC. Its protein is CASQRLPDYNEQFF.

The chain recombines TRBV30 with TRBJ2-1; D perhaps matches TRBD2 (6 bases). Per germline, CDR1 GTSNPN and CDR2 SVGIG (reference sequence). V lost 3 bases, J lost 3 bases, and 9 bases lay in between. CDR3 length: 13 amino acids. The CDR3 is CAWSGGHYNEQFF. CDR3 nucleotide sequence: TGTGCCTGGAGCGGGGGTCACTACAATGAGCAGTTCTTC.

The chain employs TRBV7-9 and TRBJ2-6; D remains ambiguous. The germline V gene encodes CDR1 SEHNR and CDR2 FQNEAQ (reference sequence). This CDR3 region has 14 residues. Trimming shortened V by 5 bases and J by 0 bases, and 5 bases separated the two germline ends. CDR3 coding DNA: TGTGCCAGCAGCCCGTTCTCTGGGGCCAACGTCCTGACTTTC. This sequence encodes CASSPFSGANVLTF.

This chain connects TRBV5-6 to TRBJ1-1; D is possibly TRBD1 (5 bases). The V and J ends lost 3 bases and 11 bases respectively, with 17 bases between them. The CDR3 sequence is 13 residues long. Germline V gene lookup returns CDR1 SGHDT and CDR2 YYEEEE. CDR3 protein: CASSWPGAGGAFF. The CDR3 region has the DNA TGTGCCAGCAGCTGGCCTGGGGCAGGAGGGGCTTTCTTT.

V usage is TRBV6-1 and J usage is TRBJ2-7; 7 nucleotides match TRBD2. Germline values: CDR1 MNHNS, CDR2 SASEGT. The CDR3 is 11 residues long. J was trimmed by 6 bases and V by 8 bases; bases with no gene match: 4. CDR3 coding DNA: TGTGCCAGCCGGTCGGGGGGCGAGCAGTACTTC. It specifies CASRSGGEQYF.

The genes are TRBV11-2 and TRBJ2-3; D perhaps matches TRBD1 (5 bases). V dropped 0 bases and J dropped 1 base, with 8 bases sitting between them. Germline V CDR1 and CDR2: SGHAT, FQNNGV. The CDR3 has 15 residues. The CDR3 here is CASSLDGAGTDTQYF. DNA of the CDR3: TGTGCCAGCAGCTTAGATGGGGCAGGCACAGATACGCAGTATTTT.

CDR3: CALTGTGNTIYF. DNA for the CDR3: TGTGCCCTGACAGGGACAGGAAACACCATATATTTT. V and J are TRBV30 and TRBJ1-3; 7 nucleotides line up with TRBD1. CDR3 length: 12 residues. Germline lookup yields CDR1 GTSNPN and CDR2 SVGIG (reference sequence). V was clipped by 8 bases and J by 4 bases; unmatched bases: 5.

This sequence joins TRBV19 and TRBJ2-7; D unresolved. The CDR3 is 12 amino acids. CDR1 and CDR2 (germline): LNHDA, SQIVND (reference sequence). Trimming left V 5 bases short and J 2 bases short, with 7 bases between. CDR3 coding DNA: TGTGCCAGTAGTCACGGAGCCTACGAGCAGTACTTC. The encoded protein is CASSHGAYEQYF.

The chain links TRBV5-6 to TRBJ2-7; 10 nucleotides align to TRBD2. V trimming: 0 bases; J trimming: 3 bases; junction bases outside the gene matches: 6. In germline, CDR1 is SGHDT, CDR2 YYEEEE. There are 16 residues in the CDR3. The CDR3 DNA follows: TGTGCCAGCAGCTTGGCGCTAGCGGGAGCCCACTACGAGCAGTACTTC. Protein: CASSLALAGAHYEQYF.

The chain combines TRBV5-6 with TRBJ1-1; a possible D gene is TRBD1 (5 bases). V lost 5 bases to trimming and J lost 0 bases, with 14 bases between them. CDR3 length: 15 residues. Germline CDR1 reads SGHDT; CDR2 reads YYEEEE. CDR3 residues: CASRKPGRMNTEAFF. The CDR3 nucleotides read TGTGCCAGCAGAAAACCGGGACGAATGAACACTGAAGCTTTCTTT. The variable domain in full, completed from reference TRBV5-6 and TRBJ1-1, reads DAGVTQSPTHLIKTRGQQVTLRCSPKSGHDTVSWYQQALGQGPQFIFQYYEEEERQRGNFPDRFSGHQFPNYSSELNVNALLLGDSALYLCASRKPGRMNTEAFFGQGTRLTVV.

The genes are TRBV9 and TRBJ2-3, with 10 bases fitting TRBD1. This CDR3 contains 12 residues. Germline trimming cut 3 bases from V and 14 bases from J; bases unmatched to any gene: 6. Germline assignment: CDR1 SGDLS and CDR2 YYNGEE. In DNA form, the CDR3 reads TGTGCCAGCAGCGCCGGGACAGGGGTAAGGTATTTT. Translation: CASSAGTGVRYF.

V gene TRBV6-1 combines with J gene TRBJ2-7; 10 nucleotides match TRBD2. This CDR3 comprises 15 residues. Germline CDR1 is MNHNS and CDR2 is SASEGT. V lost 8 bases, J lost 5 bases, and 12 bases stayed unmatched. CDR3 residues: CASSQPLGLANEQYF. The CDR3 DNA reads as TGTGCCAGCTCCCAACCGCTGGGACTAGCGAACGAGCAGTACTTC.

The rearrangement uses TRBV5-1 and TRBJ1-1; perhaps TRBD1 as D (6 bases). This CDR3 has 14 amino acids. CDR1 and CDR2 (germline): SGHRS, YFSETQ. Trimming pared 0 bases from V and 6 bases from J, leaving 12 bases between. CDR3 DNA sequence: TGCGCCAGCAGCTTGGAGGACAGTCGCGCTGAAGCTTTCTTT. Translating it yields CASSLEDSRAEAFF.

This clone has a single count. The gene calls are TRBV9 and TRBJ2-3; 9 bases agree with TRBD2. CDR3 length: 13 amino acids. Germline values: CDR1 SGDLS, CDR2 YYNGEE. J gave up 15 bases and V 3 bases, and 11 bases lay outside the gene matches. CDR3 protein: CASSDHSGGTFYF. CDR3 nucleotide sequence: TGTGCCAGCAGCGATCATAGCGGGGGTACGTTCTATTTT.